This record concerns one T cell receptor beta chain sequence. Measured with immunoSEQ multiplex PCR; TCRdb has only the in-frame clones, and not every one. This sample has 70,000 to 95,000 clones, with roughly 93% found just once. These data belong to a study of T cell changes during pregnancy in multiple sclerosis. The length of the CDR3 is 14 residues. Germline V CDR1 and CDR2: SGHAT, FQDESV (reference sequence). V was trimmed by 3 bases and J by 2 bases, leaving 8 bases between them. Source: peripheral blood, taken in the second trimester of pregnancy. This chain connects TRBV11-1 to TRBJ2-4; D is perhaps TRBD2 (6 bases). The sequence came from a female donor with multiple sclerosis, enrolled in a pregnancy study. The CDR3 loop reads CASSLEGTKNIQYF. In DNA, the CDR3 is TGTGCCAGCAGCTTGGAGGGGACCAAAAACATTCAGTACTTC.